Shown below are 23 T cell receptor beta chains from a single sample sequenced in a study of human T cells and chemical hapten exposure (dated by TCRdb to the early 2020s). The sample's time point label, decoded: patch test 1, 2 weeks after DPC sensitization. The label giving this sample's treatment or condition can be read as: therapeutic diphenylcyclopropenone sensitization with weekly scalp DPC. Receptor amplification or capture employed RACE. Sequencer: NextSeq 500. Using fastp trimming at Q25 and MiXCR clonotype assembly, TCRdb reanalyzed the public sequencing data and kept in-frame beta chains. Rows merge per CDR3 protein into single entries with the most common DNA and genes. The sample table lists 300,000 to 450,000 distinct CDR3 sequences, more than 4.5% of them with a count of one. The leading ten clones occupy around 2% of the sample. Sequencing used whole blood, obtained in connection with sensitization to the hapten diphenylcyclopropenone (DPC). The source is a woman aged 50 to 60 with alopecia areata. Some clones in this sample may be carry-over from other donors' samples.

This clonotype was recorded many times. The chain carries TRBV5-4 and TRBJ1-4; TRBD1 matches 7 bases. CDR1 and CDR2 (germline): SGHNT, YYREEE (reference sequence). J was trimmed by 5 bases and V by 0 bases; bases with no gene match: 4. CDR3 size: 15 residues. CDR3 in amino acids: CASSLEGAINEKLFF. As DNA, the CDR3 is TGTGCCAGCAGCTTGGAGGGGGCCATCAATGAAAAACTGTTTTTT.

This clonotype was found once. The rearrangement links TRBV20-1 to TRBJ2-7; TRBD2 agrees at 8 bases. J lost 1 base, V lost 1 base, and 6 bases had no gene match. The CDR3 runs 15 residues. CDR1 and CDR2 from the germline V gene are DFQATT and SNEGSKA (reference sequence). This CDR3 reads CSARVAGRASYEQYF. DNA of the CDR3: TGCAGTGCTAGAGTTGCCGGGAGGGCTTCCTACGAGCAGTACTTC.

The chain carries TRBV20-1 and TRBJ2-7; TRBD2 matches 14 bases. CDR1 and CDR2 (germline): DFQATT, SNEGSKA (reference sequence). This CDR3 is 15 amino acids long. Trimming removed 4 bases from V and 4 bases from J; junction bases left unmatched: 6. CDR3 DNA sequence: TGCAGTGCTACGGGACTAGCGGGAGTTCAATACGAGCAGTACTTC. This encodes CSATGLAGVQYEQYF.

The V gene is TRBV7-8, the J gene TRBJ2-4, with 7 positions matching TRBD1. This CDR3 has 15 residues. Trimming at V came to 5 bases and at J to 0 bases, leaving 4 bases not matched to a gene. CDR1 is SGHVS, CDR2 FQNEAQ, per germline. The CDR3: CASSPDRVAKNIQYF. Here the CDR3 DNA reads TGTGCCAGCAGCCCAGACAGGGTAGCCAAAAACATTCAGTACTTC.

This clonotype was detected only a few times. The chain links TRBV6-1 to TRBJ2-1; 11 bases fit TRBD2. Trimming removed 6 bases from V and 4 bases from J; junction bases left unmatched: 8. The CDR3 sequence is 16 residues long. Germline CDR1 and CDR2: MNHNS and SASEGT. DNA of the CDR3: TGTGCCAGCAGGGGTCTAGCGGGAGGCGGGTACAATGAGCAGTTCTTC. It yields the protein CASRGLAGGGYNEQFF.

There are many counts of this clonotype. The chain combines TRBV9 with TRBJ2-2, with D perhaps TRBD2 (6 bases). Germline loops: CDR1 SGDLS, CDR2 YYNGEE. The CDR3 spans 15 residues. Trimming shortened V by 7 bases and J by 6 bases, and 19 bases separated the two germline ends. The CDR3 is CASSTNKRASGELFF. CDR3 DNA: TGTGCCAGCTCCACCAATAAGCGGGCCTCCGGGGAGCTGTTTTTT.

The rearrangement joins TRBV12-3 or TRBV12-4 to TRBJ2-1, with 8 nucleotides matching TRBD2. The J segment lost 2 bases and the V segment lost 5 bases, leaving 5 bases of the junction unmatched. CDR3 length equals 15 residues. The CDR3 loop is CASSHAGGAYNEQFF. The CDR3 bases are TGTGCCAGCAGTCATGCCGGGGGGGCCTACAATGAGCAGTTCTTC.

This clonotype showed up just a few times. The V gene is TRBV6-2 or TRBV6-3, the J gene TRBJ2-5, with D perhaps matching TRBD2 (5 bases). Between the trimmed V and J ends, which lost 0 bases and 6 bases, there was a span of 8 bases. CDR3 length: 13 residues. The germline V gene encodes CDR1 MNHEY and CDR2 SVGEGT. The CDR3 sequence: CASSYSGGQTQYF. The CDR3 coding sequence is TGTGCCAGCAGTTACTCAGGCGGGCAGACCCAGTACTTC.

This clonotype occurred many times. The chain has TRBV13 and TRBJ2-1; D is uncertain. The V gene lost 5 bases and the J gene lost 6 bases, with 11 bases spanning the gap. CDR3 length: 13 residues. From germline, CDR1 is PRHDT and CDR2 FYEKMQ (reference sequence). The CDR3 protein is CASSPRLSNEQFF. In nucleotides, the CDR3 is TGTGCCAGCAGCCCCCGACTCTCCAATGAGCAGTTCTTC.

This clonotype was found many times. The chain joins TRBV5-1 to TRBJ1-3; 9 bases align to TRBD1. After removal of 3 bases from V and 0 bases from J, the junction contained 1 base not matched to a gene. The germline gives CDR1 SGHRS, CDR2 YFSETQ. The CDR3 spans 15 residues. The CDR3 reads CASSSGQGSGNTIYF. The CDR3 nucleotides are TGCGCCAGCAGCTCGGGACAGGGCTCTGGAAACACCATATATTTT.

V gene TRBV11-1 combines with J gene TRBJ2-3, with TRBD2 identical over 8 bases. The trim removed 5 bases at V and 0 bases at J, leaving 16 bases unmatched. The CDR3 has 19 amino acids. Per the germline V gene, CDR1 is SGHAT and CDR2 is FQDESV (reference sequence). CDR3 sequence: CASSRLGTSGFPSTDTQYF. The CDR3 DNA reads TGTGCCAGCAGCCGCTTAGGAACTAGCGGTTTCCCTAGCACAGATACGCAGTATTTT.

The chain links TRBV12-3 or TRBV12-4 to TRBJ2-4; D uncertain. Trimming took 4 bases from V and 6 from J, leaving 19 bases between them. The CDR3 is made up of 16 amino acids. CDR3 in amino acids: CASSSASSRRINIQYF. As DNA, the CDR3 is TGTGCCAGCAGTTCCGCCTCCTCGAGACGGATAAACATTCAGTACTTC.

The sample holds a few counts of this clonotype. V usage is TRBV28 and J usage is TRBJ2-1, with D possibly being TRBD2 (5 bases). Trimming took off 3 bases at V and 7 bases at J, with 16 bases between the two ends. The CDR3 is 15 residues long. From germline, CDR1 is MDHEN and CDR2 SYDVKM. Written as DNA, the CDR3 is TGTGCCAGCAGTTTCGCCCCTGACGGGGTTAATGAGCAGTTCTTC. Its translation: CASSFAPDGVNEQFF.

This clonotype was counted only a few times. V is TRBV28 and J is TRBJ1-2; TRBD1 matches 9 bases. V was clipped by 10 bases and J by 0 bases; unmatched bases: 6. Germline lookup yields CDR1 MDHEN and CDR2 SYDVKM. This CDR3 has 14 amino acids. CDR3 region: CATDRDRANYGYTF. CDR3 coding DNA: TGTGCCACAGACCGGGACAGGGCTAACTATGGCTACACCTTC.

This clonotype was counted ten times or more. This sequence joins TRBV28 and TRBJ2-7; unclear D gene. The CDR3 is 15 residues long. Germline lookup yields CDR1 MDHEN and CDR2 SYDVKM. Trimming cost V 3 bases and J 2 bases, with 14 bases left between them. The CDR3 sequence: CASSFRRGSPYEQYF. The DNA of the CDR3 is TGTGCCAGCAGTTTTAGGCGTGGATCCCCCTACGAGCAGTACTTC.

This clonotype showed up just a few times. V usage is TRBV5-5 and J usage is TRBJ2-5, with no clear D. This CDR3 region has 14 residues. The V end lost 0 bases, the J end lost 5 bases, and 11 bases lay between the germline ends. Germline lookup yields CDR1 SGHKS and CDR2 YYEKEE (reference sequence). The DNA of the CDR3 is TGTGCCAGCAGCTTGGGACCCCTAGAGGAGACCCAGTACTTC. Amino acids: CASSLGPLEETQYF.

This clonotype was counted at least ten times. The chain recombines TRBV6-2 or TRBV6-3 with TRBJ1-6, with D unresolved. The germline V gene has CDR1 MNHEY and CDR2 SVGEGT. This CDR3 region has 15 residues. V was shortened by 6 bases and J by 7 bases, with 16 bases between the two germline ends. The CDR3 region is CASSPVGGGNSPLHF. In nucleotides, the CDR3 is TGTGCCAGCAGCCCGGTGGGTGGTGGAAATTCACCCCTCCACTTT.

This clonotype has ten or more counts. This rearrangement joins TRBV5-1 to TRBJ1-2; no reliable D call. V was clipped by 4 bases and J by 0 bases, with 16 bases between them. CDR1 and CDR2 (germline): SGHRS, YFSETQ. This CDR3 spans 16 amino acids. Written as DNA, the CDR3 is TGCGCCAGCAGCGCGGGAAATACACCGGCTAACTATGGCTACACCTTC. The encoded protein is CASSAGNTPANYGYTF.

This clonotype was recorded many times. The CDR3 spells CSARDQADVTYEQYF. CDR3 sequence (DNA): TGCAGTGCTAGAGATCAGGCAGATGTGACCTACGAGCAGTACTTC. This chain connects TRBV20-1 to TRBJ2-7; D is undetermined. CDR3 size: 15 residues. V was shortened by 0 bases and J by 2 bases, with 14 bases between the two germline ends. Germline loops: CDR1 DFQATT, CDR2 SNEGSKA (reference sequence).

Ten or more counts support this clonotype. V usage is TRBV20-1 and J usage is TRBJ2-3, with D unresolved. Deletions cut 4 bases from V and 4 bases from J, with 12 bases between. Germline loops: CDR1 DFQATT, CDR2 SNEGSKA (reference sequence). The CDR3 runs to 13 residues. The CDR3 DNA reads TGCAGTGCTATAAGTGCGCCCGCAGATACGCAGTATTTT. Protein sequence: CSAISAPADTQYF.

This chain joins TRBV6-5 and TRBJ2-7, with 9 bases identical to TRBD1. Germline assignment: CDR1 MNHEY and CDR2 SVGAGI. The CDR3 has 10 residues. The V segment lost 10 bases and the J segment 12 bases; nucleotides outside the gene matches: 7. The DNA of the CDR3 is TGTGCCACGGGACAGGGACGTCGGTACTTC. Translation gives CATGQGRRYF.

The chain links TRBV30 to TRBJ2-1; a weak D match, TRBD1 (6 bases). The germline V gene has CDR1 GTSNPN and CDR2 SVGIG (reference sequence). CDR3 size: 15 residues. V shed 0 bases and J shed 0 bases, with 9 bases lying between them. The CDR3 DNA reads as TGTGCCTGGAGTGTACCGGACAGCTCCTACAATGAGCAGTTCTTC. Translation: CAWSVPDSSYNEQFF.

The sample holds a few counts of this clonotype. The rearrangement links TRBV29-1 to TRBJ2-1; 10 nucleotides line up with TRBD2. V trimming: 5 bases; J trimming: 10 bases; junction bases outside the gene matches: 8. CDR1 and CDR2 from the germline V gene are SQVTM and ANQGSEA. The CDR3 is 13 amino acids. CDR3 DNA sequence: TGCAGCGTTTTGGGTCTAGCGGGAGAAGAGCAGTTCTTC. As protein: CSVLGLAGEEQFF.